This TCR beta chain was sequenced during a study of neurological immune-mediated disorders. For the unsorted libraries, 2 million PBMCs stored at -80 C served as input. The CDR3 has 20 residues. After removal of 0 bases from V and 10 bases from J, the junction contained 17 bases not matched to a gene. The germline V gene has CDR1 SGHTA and CDR2 FQGNSA. This clonotype has a count of ten or more. TCRdb used MiXCR to reprocess the 5' RACE reads, holding one entry per CDR3 protein. The sample lists tens of thousands of distinct CDR3 sequences, under 9.5% occurring once. The clonotype was recovered from a woman aged 40 to 50 in good health. The chain uses TRBV7-2 and TRBJ2-1; the match to TRBD2 covers 14 bases. Sequenced material: PBMCs. The CDR3 region is CASSLAGRLAGGAGVGEQFF. The CDR3 coding sequence is TGTGCCAGCAGCTTAGCCGGGAGACTAGCGGGAGGGGCCGGAGTTGGGGAGCAGTTCTTC.